This TCR beta chain was identified during a study of blood T cell repertoires in COVID-19. The wider study: Whether acute or convalescent, the COVID-19 samples came from the United States, Italy and Spain. PBMCs, B-cell-depleted T cells, or T cells were the source of the cDNA or gDNA that made up the material.

Under the authors' procedure: Estimation of nucleated cell counts was performed using reference gene primer amplification. The method was immunoSEQ multiplex PCR; TCRdb's version includes in-frame clones alone and lacks a portion of them. The DNA gave D and trimming, while V, J and clone size come from that table. Of some 320,000 clones in the sample, approximately 88% are singletons; the top ten hold approximately 6.6%. Germline CDR1 is MDHEN and CDR2 is SYDVKM. Unmatched junction bases numbered 4, after V lost 5 bases and J lost 0 bases. CDR3 size: 15 residues. This TCR derives from a woman between 25 and 40 years old who had recovered from COVID-19. V and J are TRBV28 and TRBJ1-1; the match to TRBD1 covers 9 bases. The sequencing input was peripheral blood. The CDR3 DNA reads TGTGCCAGCAGTACGGGACAGGGAATGAACACTGAAGCTTTCTTT. As protein: CASSTGQGMNTEAFF. The full variable domain, in which reference TRBV28 and TRBJ1-1 provide the parts outside the CDR3, is DVKVTQSSRYLVKRTGEKVFLECVQDMDHENMFWYRQDPGLGLRLIYFSYDVKMKEKGDIPEGYSVSREKKERFSLILESASTNQTSMYLCASSTGQGMNTEAFFGQGTRLTVV.